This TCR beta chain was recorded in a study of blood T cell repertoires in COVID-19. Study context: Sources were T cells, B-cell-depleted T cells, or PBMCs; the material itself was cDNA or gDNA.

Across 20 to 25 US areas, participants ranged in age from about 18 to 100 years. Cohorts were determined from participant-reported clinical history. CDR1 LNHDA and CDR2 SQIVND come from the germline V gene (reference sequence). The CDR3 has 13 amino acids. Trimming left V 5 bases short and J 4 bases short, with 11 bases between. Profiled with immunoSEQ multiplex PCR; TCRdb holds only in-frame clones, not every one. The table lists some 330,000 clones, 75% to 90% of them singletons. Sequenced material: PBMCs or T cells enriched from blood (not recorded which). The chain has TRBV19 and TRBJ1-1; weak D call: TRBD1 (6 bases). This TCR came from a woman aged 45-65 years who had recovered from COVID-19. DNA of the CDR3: TGTGCCAGTAGTTCAGGGGTGGCCACTGAAGCTTTCTTT. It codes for CASSSGVATEAFF. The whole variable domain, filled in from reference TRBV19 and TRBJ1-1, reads DGGITQSPKYLFRKEGQNVTLSCEQNLNHDAMYWYRQDPGQGLRLIYYSQIVNDFQKGDIAEGYSVSREKKESFPLTVTSAQKNPTAFYLCASSSGVATEAFFGQGTRLTVV.